These T cell receptor beta chains were read from a single sample in a study of blood T cell repertoires in COVID-19. Some clones are missing from TCRdb's copy, which holds only in-frame ones; the method was immunoSEQ multiplex PCR. Among about 150,000 clones listed, roughly 82% were seen once. Sequencing input: peripheral blood. These receptors all come from a human donor with acute or convalescent COVID-19. The donor label of this sample is uncertain. Both conserved end residues are part of each CDR3. A D gene is named only where the DNA matches it firmly. For some rows the clone size is stated as once, few or many, or as a class when expanded; others skip it.

D | J | size | V | DNA | CDR3
- | TRBJ2-7 | once | TRBV6-5 | TGTGCCAGCACGGTCAACTACGAGCAGTACTTC | CASTVNYEQYF
- | TRBJ1-1 | - | TRBV12-3/TRBV12-4 | TGTGCCAGCAGTCCTCTCGACACTGAAGCTTTCTTT | CASSPLDTEAFF
- | TRBJ1-1 | - | TRBV29-1 | TGCAGCGTGAGGACCTTGGGAGACACTGAAGCTTTCTTT | CSVRTLGDTEAFF
TRBD1 | TRBJ2-1 | - | TRBV19 | TGTGCCAGTAGCCCTTACGGGACAGGGGGCTCGGATGAGCAGTTCTTC | CASSPYGTGGSDEQFF
- | TRBJ2-3 | few | TRBV3-1/TRBV3-2 | TGTGCCAGCAGCCAAGAACCGTTCGCGGGGATCACAGATACGCAGTATTTT | CASSQEPFAGITDTQYF
TRBD1 | TRBJ1-1 | - | TRBV7-2 | TGTGCCAGCAGCCTAGGGACAGGGATTAACACTGAAGCTTTCTTT | CASSLGTGINTEAFF
- | TRBJ1-1 | - | TRBV14 | TGTGCCAGCAGCCAAGACAGGACTAACACTGAAGCTTTCTTT | CASSQDRTNTEAFF
TRBD2 | TRBJ2-1 | few | TRBV19 | TGTGCCAGTAGCCAAAGCGGGGGGGTTCGCAATGAGCAGTTCTTC | CASSQSGGVRNEQFF
- | TRBJ2-7 | - | TRBV7-6 | TGTGCCAGCAGCCAGTTTACACCCTCCTACGAGCAGTACTTC | CASSQFTPSYEQYF
TRBD1 | TRBJ1-1 | - | TRBV7-2 | TGTGCCAGCAGCGGCCAACAGGGGGCAGAAGCTTTCTTT | CASSGQQGAEAFF
TRBD2 | TRBJ2-4 | - | TRBV6-5 | TGTGCCAGCAACGGACTAGATGCAAACATTCAGTACTTC | CASNGLDANIQYF
- | TRBJ2-3 | - | TRBV5-1 | TGCGCCAGCAGCGGGGGACTTCTGCATTTAGATACGCAGTATTTT | CASSGGLLHLDTQYF
- | TRBJ2-7 | - | TRBV9 | TGTGCCAGCAGCGAGGGGGACGGGTCCTACGAGCAGTACTTC | CASSEGDGSYEQYF
- | TRBJ1-1 | - | TRBV3-1/TRBV3-2 | TGTGCCAGCAGCCAAGTGCAGGGGAAAGCTTTCTTT | CASSQVQGKAFF
- | TRBJ1-2 | - | TRBV14 | TGTGCCAGCAGCCAAGGTCGAGGGCTTAACTATGGCTACACCTTC | CASSQGRGLNYGYTF
- | TRBJ1-2 | - | TRBV4-3 | TGCGCCAGCAGCCAAGATGGGCAGGGTATCGGCTACACCTTC | CASSQDGQGIGYTF
- | TRBJ1-1 | - | TRBV6-5 | TGTGCCAGCAGACGGGAGGGGGACGAAGCTTTCTTT | CASRREGDEAFF
- | TRBJ2-1 | - | TRBV5-1 | TGCGCCAGCAGCTTGGGAGGCCCGAACAATGAGCAGTTCTTC | CASSLGGPNNEQFF
- | TRBJ2-1 | - | TRBV18 | TGTGCCAGCTCACCCCTTTCCTACAATGAGCAGTTCTTC | CASSPLSYNEQFF
TRBD1 | TRBJ1-1 | - | TRBV5-1 | TGCGCCAGCAGGGGGACAGGGGCGAACACTGAAGCTTTCTTT | CASRGTGANTEAFF
- | TRBJ1-2 | - | TRBV30 | TGTGCCTGGACAGGAGGGGCCTATGGCTACACCTTC | CAWTGGAYGYTF
TRBD2 | TRBJ2-1 | once | TRBV6-9 | TGTGCCAGCAGTTACCCAGTAGCGGGGCGTAGCTCCTACAATGAGCAGTTCTTC | CASSYPVAGRSSYNEQFF
TRBD1 | TRBJ1-2 | - | TRBV5-1 | TGCGCCAGCGAAGCCGGGACAGGTCCCCATAACTATGGCTACACCTTC | CASEAGTGPHNYGYTF